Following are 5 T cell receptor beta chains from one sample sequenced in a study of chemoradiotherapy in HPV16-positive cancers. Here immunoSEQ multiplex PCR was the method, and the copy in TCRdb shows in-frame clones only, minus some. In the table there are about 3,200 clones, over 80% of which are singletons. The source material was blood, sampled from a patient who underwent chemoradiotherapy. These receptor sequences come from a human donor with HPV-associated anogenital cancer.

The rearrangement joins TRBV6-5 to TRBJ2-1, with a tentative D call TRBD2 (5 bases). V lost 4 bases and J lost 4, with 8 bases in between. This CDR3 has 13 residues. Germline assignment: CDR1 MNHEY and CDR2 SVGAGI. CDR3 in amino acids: CASSSGLYNEQFF. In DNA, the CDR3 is TGTGCCAGCAGTTCCGGACTTTACAATGAGCAGTTCTTC.

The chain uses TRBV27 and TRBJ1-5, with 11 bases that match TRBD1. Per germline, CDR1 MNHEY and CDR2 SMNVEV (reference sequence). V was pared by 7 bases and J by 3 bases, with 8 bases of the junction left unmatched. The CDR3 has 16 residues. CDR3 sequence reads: CASIPRDRGTNQPQHF. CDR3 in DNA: TGTGCCAGCATCCCCCGGGACAGGGGGACCAATCAGCCCCAGCATTTT.

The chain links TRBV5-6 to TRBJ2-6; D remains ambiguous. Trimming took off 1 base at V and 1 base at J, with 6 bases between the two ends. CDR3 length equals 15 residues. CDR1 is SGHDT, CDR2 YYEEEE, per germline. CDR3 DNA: TGTGCCAGCAGCTTGTTTGGTTCTGGGGCCAACGTCCTGACTTTC. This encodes CASSLFGSGANVLTF.

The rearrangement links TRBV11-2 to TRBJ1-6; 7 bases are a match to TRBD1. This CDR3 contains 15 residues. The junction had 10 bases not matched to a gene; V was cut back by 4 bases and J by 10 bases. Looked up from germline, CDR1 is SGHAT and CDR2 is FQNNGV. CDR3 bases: TGTGCCAGCAGCTCGCCGGGACAGTTGGGATCACCCCTCCACTTT. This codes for CASSSPGQLGSPLHF.

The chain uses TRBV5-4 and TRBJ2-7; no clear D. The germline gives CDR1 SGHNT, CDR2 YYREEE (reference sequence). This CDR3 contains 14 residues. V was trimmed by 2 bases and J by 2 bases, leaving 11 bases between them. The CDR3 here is CASSFARQPYEQYF. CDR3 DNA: TGTGCCAGCAGCTTTGCACGACAACCCTACGAGCAGTACTTC.